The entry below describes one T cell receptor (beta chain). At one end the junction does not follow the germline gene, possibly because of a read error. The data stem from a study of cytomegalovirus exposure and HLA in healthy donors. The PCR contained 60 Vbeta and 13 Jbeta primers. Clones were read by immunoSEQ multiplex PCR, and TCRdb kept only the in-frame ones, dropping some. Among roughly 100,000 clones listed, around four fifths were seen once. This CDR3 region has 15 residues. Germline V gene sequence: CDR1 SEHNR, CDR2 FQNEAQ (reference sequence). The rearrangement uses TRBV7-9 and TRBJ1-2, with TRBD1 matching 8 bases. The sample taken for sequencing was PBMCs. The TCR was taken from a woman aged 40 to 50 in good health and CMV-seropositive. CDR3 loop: CSSSHTGTGSYGYTF. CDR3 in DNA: TGTTCCAGCAGCCACACCGGGACAGGATCCTATGGCTACACCTTC.